This TCR beta chain was retrieved from a study of T cell clonality in common variable immunodeficiency. Study-level findings and limits: In common variable immunodeficiency, TCR beta chains reportedly carried fewer deletions and N-nucleotide insertions.

This clone is labeled medium-sized. The antigen remains undetermined. The observed sequence ends 3 residues before the CDR3 terminus, with the missing tail filled in from the germline J gene. TCRdb's copy holds only in-frame clones and misses some; the assay was immunoSEQ multiplex PCR. This sample has under 20,000 clones, each found more than once. CDR3 length equals 13 residues. From germline, CDR1 is SGHDN and CDR2 FVKESK. Trimming removed 4 bases from V and 4 bases from J, with 10 bases in between. This clonotype was obtained from a human donor with common variable immunodeficiency. The material sequenced was peripheral blood mononuclear cells. The chain combines TRBV14 with TRBJ1-2; TRBD1 is a possible D gene (6 bases). The CDR3 sequence: CASSLGTSYGYTF. CDR3 DNA (partial): TGTGCCAGCAGCCTAGGGACATCCTATGGC. Together with reference TRBV14 and TRBJ1-2, the CDR3 gives the full variable domain: EAGVTQFPSHSVIEKGQTVTLRCDPISGHDNLYWYRRVMGKEIKFLLHFVKESKQDESGMPNNRFLAERTGGTYSTLKVQPAELEDSGVYFCASSLGTSYGYTFGSGTRLTVV.